This T cell receptor (beta chain) came from a study of technical replicates of blood from a few donors. After removal of 5 bases from V and 5 bases from J, the junction contained 7 bases not matched to a gene. Germline CDR1 SQVTM, CDR2 ANQGSEA. The CDR3 runs 13 residues. Sequencing used immunoSEQ multiplex PCR; TCRdb keeps in-frame clones, though not all of them. The sample holds 75,000 to 100,000 clones, about 93% seen once. The chain combines TRBV29-1 with TRBJ1-2, with 8 bases fitting TRBD1. The sample consisted of T cells isolated from PBMCs. This TCR was recovered from a human donor in good health. The DNA of the CDR3 is TGCAGCGTTCTTGCCGGGACAGGATATGGCTACACCTTC. It translates to CSVLAGTGYGYTF.